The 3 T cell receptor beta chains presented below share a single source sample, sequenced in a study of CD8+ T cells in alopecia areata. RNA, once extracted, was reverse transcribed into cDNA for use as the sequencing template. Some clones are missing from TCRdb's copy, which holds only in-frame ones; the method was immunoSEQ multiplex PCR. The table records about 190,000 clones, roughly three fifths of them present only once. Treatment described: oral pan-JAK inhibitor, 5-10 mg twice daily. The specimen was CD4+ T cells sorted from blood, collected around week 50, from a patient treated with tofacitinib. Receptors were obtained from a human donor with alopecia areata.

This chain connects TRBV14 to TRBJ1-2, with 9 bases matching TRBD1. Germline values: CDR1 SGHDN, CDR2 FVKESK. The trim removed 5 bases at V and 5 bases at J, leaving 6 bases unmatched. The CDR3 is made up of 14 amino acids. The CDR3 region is CASSSSGQGYGYTF. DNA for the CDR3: TGTGCCAGCAGCTCGTCGGGACAGGGATATGGCTACACCTTC.

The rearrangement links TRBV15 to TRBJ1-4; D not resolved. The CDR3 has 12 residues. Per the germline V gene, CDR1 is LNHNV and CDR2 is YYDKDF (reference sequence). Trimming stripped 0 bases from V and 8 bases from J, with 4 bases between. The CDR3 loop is CATSREGEKLFF. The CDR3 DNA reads TGTGCCACCAGCAGAGAGGGCGAAAAACTGTTTTTT.

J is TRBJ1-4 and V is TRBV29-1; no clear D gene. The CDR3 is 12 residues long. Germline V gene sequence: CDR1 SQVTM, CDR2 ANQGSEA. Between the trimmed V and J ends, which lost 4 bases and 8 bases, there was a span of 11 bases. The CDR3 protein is CSVVGRQEKLFF. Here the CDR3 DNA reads TGCAGCGTTGTAGGCAGGCAGGAAAAACTGTTTTTT. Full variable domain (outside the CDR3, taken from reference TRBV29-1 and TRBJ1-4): SAVISQKPSRDICQRGTSLTIQCQVDSQVTMMFWYRQQPGQSLTLIATANQGSEATYESGFVIDKFPISRPNLTFSTLTVSNMSPEDSSIYLCSVVGRQEKLFFGSGTQLSVL.